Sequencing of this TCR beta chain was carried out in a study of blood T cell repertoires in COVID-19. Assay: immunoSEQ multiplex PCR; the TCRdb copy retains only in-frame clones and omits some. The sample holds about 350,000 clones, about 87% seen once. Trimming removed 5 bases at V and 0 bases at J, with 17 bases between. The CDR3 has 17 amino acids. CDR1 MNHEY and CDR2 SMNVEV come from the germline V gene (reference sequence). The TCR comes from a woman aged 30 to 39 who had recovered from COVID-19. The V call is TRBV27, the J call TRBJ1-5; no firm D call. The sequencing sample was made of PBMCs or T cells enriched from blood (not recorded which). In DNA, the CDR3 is TGTGCCAGCAGTCCCTGGGCGGGTTCCGGTAGCAATCAGCCCCAGCATTTT. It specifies CASSPWAGSGSNQPQHF.